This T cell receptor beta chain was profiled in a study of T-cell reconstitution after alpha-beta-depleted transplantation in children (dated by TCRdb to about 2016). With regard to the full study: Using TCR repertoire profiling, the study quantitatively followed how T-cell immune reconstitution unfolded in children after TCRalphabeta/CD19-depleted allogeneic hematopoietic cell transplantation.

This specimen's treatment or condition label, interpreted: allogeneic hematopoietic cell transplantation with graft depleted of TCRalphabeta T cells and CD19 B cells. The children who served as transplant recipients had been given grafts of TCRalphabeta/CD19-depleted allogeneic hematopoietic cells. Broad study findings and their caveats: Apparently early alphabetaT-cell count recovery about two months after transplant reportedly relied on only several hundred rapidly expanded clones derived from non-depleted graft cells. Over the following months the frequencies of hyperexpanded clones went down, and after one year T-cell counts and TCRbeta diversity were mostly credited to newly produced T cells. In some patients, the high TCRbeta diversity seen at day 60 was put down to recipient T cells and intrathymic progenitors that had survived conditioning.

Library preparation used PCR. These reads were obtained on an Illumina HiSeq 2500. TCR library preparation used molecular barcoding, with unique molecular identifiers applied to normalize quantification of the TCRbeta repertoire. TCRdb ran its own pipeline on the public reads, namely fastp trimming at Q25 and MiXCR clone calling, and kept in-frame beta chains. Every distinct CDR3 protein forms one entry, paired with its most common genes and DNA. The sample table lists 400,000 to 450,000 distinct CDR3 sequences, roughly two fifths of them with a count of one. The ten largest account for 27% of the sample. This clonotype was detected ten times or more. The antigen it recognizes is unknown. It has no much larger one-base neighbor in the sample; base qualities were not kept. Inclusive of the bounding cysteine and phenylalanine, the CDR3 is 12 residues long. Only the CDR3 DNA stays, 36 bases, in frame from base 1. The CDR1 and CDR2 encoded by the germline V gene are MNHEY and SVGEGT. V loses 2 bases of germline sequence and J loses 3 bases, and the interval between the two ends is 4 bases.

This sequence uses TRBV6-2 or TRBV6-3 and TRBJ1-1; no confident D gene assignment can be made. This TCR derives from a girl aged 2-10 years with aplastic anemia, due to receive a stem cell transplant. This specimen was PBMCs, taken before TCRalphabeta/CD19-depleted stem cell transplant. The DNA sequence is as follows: TGTGCCAGCAGTTACCTGTACACTGAAGCTTTCTTT. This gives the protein CASSYLYTEAFF.